Sequencing of this TCR beta chain was carried out in a study of CD8+ T cells in alopecia areata. It was cDNA, reverse transcribed from extracted RNA, that served as the sequencing template. Repertoires were generated with immunoSEQ multiplex PCR, while TCRdb's copy carries only in-frame clones and drops some. The sample consists of 150,000 to 200,000 clones, roughly 60% of them appearing once. The germline CDR1 and CDR2 sequences are SGHTA and FQGNSA. The CDR3 sequence is 15 residues long. Trimming removed 6 bases from V and 8 bases from J; junction bases left unmatched: 8. Treatment reported: oral pan-JAK inhibitor, 5-10 mg twice daily.

The sequence was obtained from a human donor with alopecia areata. V and J are TRBV7-2 and TRBJ1-4; TRBD1 matches at 11 bases. Material: CD4+ T cells sorted from blood, obtained at week 24, from a patient treated with tofacitinib. The CDR3 DNA sequence: TGTGCCAGCAGATCCGGACAGGGGGCGAGGGAAAAACTGTTTTTT. Translating gives CASRSGQGAREKLFF.